This T cell receptor (beta chain) was documented in a study of T cell repertoires in cytomegalovirus infection. At the level of the study: Matching HLA type and CMV infection were both indicated by public TCR beta signatures.

The table lists this clonotype with a few counts. The antigen is not known. Study-level results: The cumulative frequency of public TCR beta families identified carriers of CMV plus the relevant HLA. HLA-C-restricted CMV-specific TCR beta clonotypes were dominant in the ex vivo response.

In TCRdb, the reads were re-called with MiXCR into one record per CDR3 protein. This sample has around 530,000 distinct CDR3 sequences, with about 30% found just once. This CDR3 has 13 amino acids. V was shortened by 3 bases and J by 4 bases, with 9 bases between the two germline ends. CDR1 is LGHNT, CDR2 FRNRAP, per germline. The origin of this receptor is a human donor in good health (CMV status not recorded). Some clones in this sample may be carry-over from other donors' samples. The sample comprised PBMCs. The V call is TRBV12-5, the J call TRBJ1-1; weak D call: TRBD1 (6 bases). The CDR3 DNA reads as TGTGCTAGTGGTTTAAAAGGGGGCACTGAAGCTTTCTTT. Translation: CASGLKGGTEAFF.